A selection of T cell receptor beta chains follows, all from one sample in a study of tumor-infiltrating lymphocytes in oesophageal squamous cell carcinoma. MiXCR was run by TCRdb on the PCR reads, yielding one entry per CDR3 protein. The table includes some 10,000 distinct CDR3 sequences, roughly three fifths detected once. Input material: esophageal tumor tissue. These receptors came from a male donor with esophageal squamous cell carcinoma. The CDR3 runs from the conserved cysteine through the conserved F or W. The D gene is left open where the match is weak. Some rows mark clone size as missing; the rest say once, few, many or name a class of expanded clone.

NA	TRBV7-3	few	TRBJ2-7	TGTGCCAGCAGCTTAACCCGCACCTACGAGCAGTACTTC	CASSLTRTYEQYF
NA	TRBV7-9	NA	TRBJ2-7	TGTGCCAGCACGGGACGGCCGAGCTCCTACGAGCAGTACTTC	CASTGRPSSYEQYF
NA	TRBV7-6	once	TRBJ2-1	TGTGCCAGCAGCCCTTCGGGAGAAAGGCAGTTCTTC	CASSPSGERQFF
TRBD1	TRBV18	NA	TRBJ1-1	TGTGCCAGCTCACTCAAGACAGGGGAGGGTGAAGCTTTCTTT	CASSLKTGEGEAFF
NA	TRBV7-2	NA	TRBJ1-1	TGTGCCAGCAGCCTAACGACAAACACTGAAGCTTTCTTT	CASSLTTNTEAFF
NA	TRBV24-1	NA	TRBJ2-3	TGTGCCACCAGTGGGGGATTTTCGCAGTATTTT	CATSGGFSQYF
NA	TRBV5-1	NA	TRBJ1-1	TGCGCCAGCAGTAGACAGAACATGAACACTGAAGCTTTCTTT	CASSRQNMNTEAFF
TRBD2	TRBV7-9	many	TRBJ2-1	TGTGCCAGCAGCCCAGCAGCTAGCGGGATCTTCTGGAATGAGCAGTTCTTC	CASSPAASGIFWNEQFF
TRBD1	TRBV4-1	NA	TRBJ2-7	TGCGCCAGCAGCCAAGACCTGATGACAGGGATATCCTACGAGCAGTACTTC	CASSQDLMTGISYEQYF
NA	TRBV19	many	TRBJ1-1	TGTGCCAGTAGTATAGATTCAATGACACTCCTGAACACTGAAGCTTTCTTT	CASSIDSMTLLNTEAFF
NA	TRBV20-1	NA	TRBJ2-5	TGCAGTGCTAGGGGAAATCCTAGGACGGTGACCCAAGAGACCCAGTACTTC	CSARGNPRTVTQETQYF
NA	TRBV7-6	NA	TRBJ2-1	TGTGCTAGCAGCTTCGCCGGGAAAGATGAGCAGTTCTTC	CASSFAGKDEQFF
TRBD2	TRBV7-8	NA	TRBJ2-1	TGTGCCAGCAGCTTAACAACACTAAGGAGCGGGGGGGAGCAGTTCTTC	CASSLTTLRSGGEQFF
NA	TRBV10-1	NA	TRBJ2-7	TGCGCCAGCAGTGAAGGAATGGGGAGCACAGATACGCAGTACTTC	CASSEGMGSTDTQYF
TRBD1	TRBV9	once	TRBJ1-4	TGTGCCAGCAGCGTTACAGGGGATGCTGAAAAACTGTTTTTT	CASSVTGDAEKLFF
NA	TRBV6-1	medium-sized	TRBJ2-2	TGTGCCAGCACCGGGCTGGTCGGGGGCGGGGAGCTGTTTTTT	CASTGLVGGGELFF
NA	TRBV19	NA	TRBJ1-1	TGTGCCAGTAGGGACATCCGGAACACTGAAGCTTTCTTT	CASRDIRNTEAFF
TRBD1	TRBV7-6	NA	TRBJ2-4	TGTGCCAGCAGTCCAACAGGGGGGTCCAAAAACATTCAGTACTTC	CASSPTGGSKNIQYF
TRBD2	TRBV7-3	large	TRBJ2-7	TGTGCCAGCAGCTCCCTTCCCCTATCTAGCGGGTCTTCACTCGACGAGCAGTACTTC	CASSSLPLSSGSSLDEQYF
NA	TRBV7-2	NA	TRBJ2-1	TGTGCCAGCAGCTTAGCGGGCGGAGTGCGGCACAATGAGCAGTTCTTC	CASSLAGGVRHNEQFF
TRBD2	TRBV6-8	NA	TRBJ2-5	TGTGCCAGCAGTTACTCAACTAGCGGGGATTTCGAGACCCAGTACTTC	CASSYSTSGDFETQYF
NA	TRBV6-1	NA	TRBJ2-7	TGTGCCAGCAGATACACCAAGGGCTCCTACGAGCAGTACTTC	CASRYTKGSYEQYF
NA	TRBV7-9	NA	TRBJ2-3	TGTGCCAGCAGCTCACCTGGACTAAGCACAGATACGCAGTATTTT	CASSSPGLSTDTQYF
TRBD1	TRBV6-9	NA	TRBJ2-3	TGTGCCAGCTGTTTTGACAGGGGCCGCACAGATACGCAGTATTTT	CASCFDRGRTDTQYF
NA	TRBV7-8	NA	TRBJ2-5	TGTGCCAGCAGCCTCAGGGAGGGAGGGGGGACCCAGTACTTC	CASSLREGGGTQYF
TRBD1	TRBV7-2	few	TRBJ2-1	TGTGCCAGCAGCTTGGGACAGGGTTCCTACAATGAGCAGTTCTTC	CASSLGQGSYNEQFF
NA	TRBV7-2	NA	TRBJ1-1	TGTGCCAGCAGCCGGGACACCCGGACGCCAGAAGCTTTCTTT	CASSRDTRTPEAFF
NA	TRBV6-1	many	TRBJ2-3	TGTGCCAGCACTGAAGCCGTTTTTGCAGATACGCAGTATTTT	CASTEAVFADTQYF
NA	TRBV5-6	many	TRBJ1-3	TGTGCCAGCAGCTCAGAAACTAGTCCTTTCGTAATACTCTCTGGAAACACCATATATTTT	CASSSETSPFVILSGNTIYF
TRBD2	TRBV7-3	NA	TRBJ2-1	TGTGCCAGCAGCTCAGGACTAGCCGGGGCTTGGGGGAATGAGCAGTTCTTC	CASSSGLAGAWGNEQFF
TRBD2	TRBV7-9	few	TRBJ2-1	TGTGCCAGCAGCTTAAGAGACGGGACTAGCGGGAATGTTGAGCAGTTCTTC	CASSLRDGTSGNVEQFF
TRBD2	TRBV7-6	NA	TRBJ2-3	TGTGCCAGCAGCTTAGGAGATAGCGGGAGGATCGGAGATACGCAGTATTTT	CASSLGDSGRIGDTQYF
TRBD2	TRBV11-2	NA	TRBJ2-7	TGTGCCAGCAGCTCGGGACTAGCGGGAGTCTACGAGCAGTACTTC	CASSSGLAGVYEQYF
NA	TRBV7-6	NA	TRBJ2-5	TGTGCCAGCAGGAAGAGGGGCTCCGACGTTGGGGAGACCCAGTACTTC	CASRKRGSDVGETQYF
NA	TRBV7-2	NA	TRBJ2-1	TGTGCCAGCAGCTTAGCCGACGGGGTTGGCCAGTTCTTC	CASSLADGVGQFF
NA	TRBV2	NA	TRBJ1-5	TGTGCCAGCAGTGAAGCCCGAAAGTCCCAGCATTTT	CASSEARKSQHF
NA	TRBV7-3	NA	TRBJ1-1	TGTGCCAGCAGCTTTGGGGGGGGGACTGAAGCTTTCTTT	CASSFGGGTEAFF
NA	TRBV11-2	NA	TRBJ2-5	TGTGCCAGCAGCTTAGATTTAGCGTGGGAGACCCAGTACTTC	CASSLDLAWETQYF
NA	TRBV11-3	many	TRBJ2-7	TGTGCCAGCAGCTTTTCAGGATTATGGGGGAGCTCCTACGAGCAGTACTTC	CASSFSGLWGSSYEQYF
NA	TRBV6-1	NA	TRBJ2-5	TGTGCCAGCAGTTCAGAGACCCAGTACTTC	CASSSETQYF
NA	TRBV28	NA	TRBJ1-1	TGTGCCAGCAGTTCCCCCGCAGCAAACACTGAAGCTTTCTTT	CASSSPAANTEAFF
NA	TRBV28	medium-sized	TRBJ2-6	TGTGCCGGGAGTAGGGGTGATAGGGCCAACGTCCTGACTTTC	CAGSRGDRANVLTF
NA	TRBV5-1	once	TRBJ2-3	TGCGCCAACAGCTTGGCCCTGGGATATAGCACAGATACACAGTATTTT	CANSLALGYSTDTQYF
TRBD2	TRBV2	once	TRBJ2-1	TGTGCCAGCAGTGAATTGGGCCTAGCGGGGTCCTACAATGAGCAGTTCTTC	CASSELGLAGSYNEQFF
NA	TRBV6-6	NA	TRBJ1-2	TGTGCCAGCAGTTACTCGATGGGACCCGGGGGCTATGGCTACACCTTC	CASSYSMGPGGYGYTF
NA	TRBV7-6	NA	TRBJ2-3	TGTGCCAGCAGCTTAGCTAGCGGTACAGATACGCAGTATTTT	CASSLASGTDTQYF
NA	TRBV5-1	many	TRBJ2-3	TGCGCCAGCAGCTTGTACAGCTCTAGCACAGATACGCAGTATTTT	CASSLYSSSTDTQYF
TRBD2	TRBV27	NA	TRBJ2-4	TGTGCCAGCAGTTTGCTAGCGGGGAAAAACATTCAGTACTTC	CASSLLAGKNIQYF
TRBD2	TRBV7-2	NA	TRBJ2-5	TGTGCCAGCAGCTTAGCGCGGTCGGGAGGGCCTCGAGAGACCCAGTACTTC	CASSLARSGGPRETQYF
TRBD1	TRBV5-1	few	TRBJ2-7	TGCGCCAGCAGCCAGGGACAGAGACAGTACTTC	CASSQGQRQYF
NA	TRBV7-9	NA	TRBJ2-3	TGTGCCAGCAGCCAGGGGACCCTCGCGAGTTCTGTCACAGATACGCAGTATTTT	CASSQGTLASSVTDTQYF
TRBD1	TRBV7-2	NA	TRBJ2-1	TGTGCCAGCAGCTTAGGGCGGGACAGGGCTTTGGATGAGCAGTTCTTC	CASSLGRDRALDEQFF
NA	TRBV7-5	NA	TRBJ1-3	NA	CISVPELGNTIYF
TRBD1	TRBV6-6	NA	TRBJ2-1	TGTGCCAGCAGTTACGAGGGGGCGCAGGACAATGAGCAGTTCTTC	CASSYEGAQDNEQFF
TRBD2	TRBV6-1	many	TRBJ2-7	TGTGCCAGCAATAGGGGACTAGCGGGAGTTGTCGAGCAGTACTTC	CASNRGLAGVVEQYF
NA	TRBV5-1	many	TRBJ2-7	TGCGCCAGCAGCTTGCTCTGCAGGTACTTC	CASSLLCRYF
NA	TRBV7-2	NA	TRBJ2-5	TGTGCCAGCAGCTTCCCCCCGCGTGGTAGAGGGAACCGTCAAGAGACCCAGTACTTC	CASSFPPRGRGNRQETQYF
NA	TRBV12-5	NA	TRBJ2-3	TGTGCTAGTGGTTCCGGTGGATATAGCACAGATACGCAGTATTTT	CASGSGGYSTDTQYF